The present T cell receptor beta chain was sequenced within a study of vaccination and CD4 T cells after COVID-19. Overall study context: Four females and six males made up the convalescents, with two Hispanic. Sampling after COVID took place at a median of 101 days (range 35 to 161) following diagnosis. Findings and caveats of the study: Convalescent patients were relatively few, and early post-infection timepoints were missing. Post-vaccination, and not before, a median around 86% of reactive clones appeared in convalescent patients.

This clonotype was detected a few times. Its matching antigen is unknown. TCRdb redid the calling of the PCR reads with MiXCR, one entry per CDR3 protein. The data contain roughly 25,000 distinct CDR3 sequences, over 40% of them singletons. The sample in question was CD4+ T cells from blood, obtained before SARS-CoV-2 vaccination. The receptor was isolated from a human donor who had recovered from COVID-19.

CDR3 amino acids: CSARRGVNTGELFF. The CDR3 DNA sequence: TGCAGTGCTAGGCGTGGAGTTAACACCGGGGAGCTGTTTTTT. J is TRBJ2-2 and V is TRBV20-1; D is undetermined. Germline CDR1 and CDR2: DFQATT and SNEGSKA (reference sequence). With 3 bases removed from V and 2 bases from J, the gap between germline ends came to 10 bases. The CDR3 extends over 14 amino acids.